This TCR beta chain comes out of a study of T cells after yellow fever vaccination. Germline loops: CDR1 SGHTA, CDR2 FQGNSA. V was shortened by 4 bases and J by 3 bases, with 3 bases between the two germline ends. The CDR3 covers 12 residues. TCRdb itself ran the 5' RACE reads through MiXCR, one entry per CDR3 protein. Here the sample spans 350,000 to 550,000 distinct CDR3 sequences, approximately 18% being singletons. This clonotype showed up just a few times. The genes are TRBV7-2 and TRBJ2-2; no definite D call. This specimen was PBMCs, taken before the yellow fever booster vaccination. This TCR was recovered from a man in his late teens or twenties who received the YFV17D yellow fever vaccine. In DNA, the CDR3 is TGTGCCAGCAGCTACTACACCGGGGAGCTGTTTTTT. Its translation is CASSYYTGELFF.